Sequencing of this T cell receptor beta chain was carried out in a study of shared clonotypes between healthy human individuals. This clone was found once. CDR3 length: 14 amino acids. Germline V gene sequence: CDR1 SGHVS, CDR2 FQNEAQ. J was trimmed by 2 bases and V by 2 bases; bases with no gene match: 2. Clones were sequenced by immunoSEQ multiplex PCR, and TCRdb holds only the in-frame ones, with some missing. Of about 100,000 clones listed, around 47% are singletons. The genes are TRBV7-8 and TRBJ2-5; 7 bases line up with TRBD1. This TCR was sampled from a woman in her forties in good health. Some clones in this sample may be carry-over from other donors' samples. What was sequenced was PBMCs. The CDR3 nucleotides read TGTGCCAGCAGCTTATTGACAGGGCAAGAGACCCAGTACTTC. Its translation is CASSLLTGQETQYF.